These 22 T cell receptor beta chains were all obtained from the same sample, sequenced in a study of siplizumab effects on memory and regulatory T cells. Method: immunoSEQ multiplex PCR; TCRdb's copy keeps in-frame clones and lacks some. Among around 110,000 clones, less than 95% were seen once, and the ten largest hold under 2%. Sequences were obtained from non-Treg CD4+ T cells sorted from blood. These TCRs come from a human donor in good health.

This chain links TRBV5-4 with TRBJ2-5, with D possibly matching TRBD1 (5 bases). CDR1 SGHNT and CDR2 YYREEE come from the germline V gene (reference sequence). With 2 bases removed from V and 0 bases from J, the gap between germline ends came to 5 bases. CDR3 length: 13 amino acids. This chain's CDR3 is CASSFRDQETQYF. The CDR3 region has the DNA TGTGCCAGCAGCTTCAGGGACCAAGAGACCCAGTACTTC.

The chain combines TRBV7-2 with TRBJ2-7; TRBD1 matches at 8 bases. There are 14 residues in the CDR3. Looked up from germline, CDR1 is SGHTA and CDR2 is FQGNSA. V was pared by 4 bases and J by 4 bases, with 6 bases of the junction left unmatched. The CDR3 protein is CASSSGTGFYEQYF. The CDR3 DNA reads as TGTGCCAGCAGCTCCGGGACAGGATTTTACGAGCAGTACTTC. The variable domain in full, with the rest retrieved from reference TRBV7-2 and TRBJ2-7, is GAGVSQSPSNKVTEKGKDVELRCDPISGHTALYWYRQSLGQGLEFLIYFQGNSAPDKSGLPSDRFSAERTGGSVSTLTIQRTQQEDSAVYLCASSSGTGFYEQYFGPGTRLTVT.

The rearrangement links TRBV27 to TRBJ2-3; TRBD2 matches 7 bases. V gave up 4 bases and J gave up 2 bases; unmatched junction bases: 12. CDR1 and CDR2 from the germline V gene are MNHEY and SMNVEV (reference sequence). The CDR3 sequence is 17 residues long. CDR3 in amino acids: CASSSYSLAEFTDTQYF. DNA for the CDR3: TGTGCCAGCAGTTCATATAGCCTAGCGGAATTCACAGATACGCAGTATTTT.

The chain joins TRBV7-9 to TRBJ1-1; D unresolved. The ends were cut back, 3 bases at V and 8 bases at J, with 4 bases in the middle. The CDR3 spans 10 residues. CDR1 and CDR2 (germline): SEHNR, FQNEAQ (reference sequence). The CDR3 sequence: CASSLTEAFF. The DNA for the CDR3 is TGTGCCAGCAGCTTGACGGAAGCTTTCTTT.

The chain recombines TRBV30 with TRBJ2-7; possibly TRBD1 or TRBD2 for D (6 bases each). The V and J ends lost 4 bases and 2 bases respectively, with 12 bases between them. Germline assignment: CDR1 GTSNPN and CDR2 SVGIG (reference sequence). CDR3 length: 13 residues. As DNA, the CDR3 is TGTGCCTGGATATCGGGGGCCCCCTACGAGCAGTACTTC. Its protein product is CAWISGAPYEQYF.

The chain is built from TRBV5-4 and TRBJ2-1; D possibly uses TRBD1 or TRBD2 (6 bases each). Trimming shortened V by 0 bases and J by 14 bases, and 12 bases separated the two germline ends. The germline V gene encodes CDR1 SGHNT and CDR2 YYREEE (reference sequence). This CDR3 has 12 residues. The DNA of the CDR3 is TGTGCCAGCAGCTTGGGTAAGAGGGGGGAGTTCTTC. Residues: CASSLGKRGEFF.

The CDR3 loop reads CASRKGLAGGEQFF. The CDR3 coding sequence is TGTGCCAGCAGAAAGGGACTAGCGGGAGGGGAGCAGTTCTTC. V usage is TRBV2 and J usage is TRBJ2-1; 16 bases are shared with TRBD2. The CDR3 length is 14 residues. Germline V gives CDR1 SNHLY, CDR2 FYNNEI. The trim removed 6 bases at V and 10 bases at J, leaving 3 bases unmatched.

The chain carries TRBV11-2 and TRBJ1-4; D ambiguous. CDR1 and CDR2 (germline): SGHAT, FQNNGV. The CDR3 covers 16 residues. V lost 2 bases and J 2 bases, leaving 12 bases between the germline ends. CDR3 nucleotide sequence: TGTGCCAGCAGCTTAATCGGGGATTCGACTAATGAAAAACTGTTTTTT. Its translation is CASSLIGDSTNEKLFF.

The chain carries TRBV27 and TRBJ1-1; TRBD1 might be the D (6 bases). The germline gives CDR1 MNHEY, CDR2 SMNVEV (reference sequence). Between the trimmed V and J ends, which lost 6 bases and 5 bases, there was a span of 16 bases. The CDR3 contains 14 residues. The DNA of the CDR3 is TGTGCCAGCAGAACACAGGGCTATAGGACTGAAGCTTTCTTT. Its translation: CASRTQGYRTEAFF.

CDR3 in amino acids: CASSIGTYEQYF. The CDR3 DNA sequence: TGTGCCAGCAGTATAGGGACCTACGAGCAGTACTTC. The chain couples TRBV6-1 to TRBJ2-7; the D is unclear. Germline CDR1 and CDR2: MNHNS and SASEGT. V was clipped by 5 bases and J by 2 bases, with 7 bases between them. The CDR3 is made up of 12 amino acids.

The V call is TRBV10-3, the J call TRBJ2-3; 10 bases agree with TRBD2. CDR1 and CDR2 (germline): ENHRY, SYGVKD. J lost 1 base, V lost 0 bases, and 16 bases had no gene match. The CDR3 consists of 21 residues. The DNA for the CDR3 is TGTGCCATCAGTGAGTCGATCATAGGTTCTTGGCTAGCGGGAGGCACAGATACGCAGTATTTT. As protein: CAISESIIGSWLAGGTDTQYF.

This rearrangement joins TRBV27 to TRBJ2-6; D is ambiguous. The V end lost 5 bases, the J end lost 2 bases, and 10 bases lay between the germline ends. This CDR3 comprises 15 residues. Germline V gene lookup returns CDR1 MNHEY and CDR2 SMNVEV (reference sequence). This CDR3 reads CASSHHLTGANVLTF. The CDR3 DNA reads as TGTGCCAGCAGTCACCACTTGACTGGGGCCAACGTCCTGACTTTC.

The chain employs TRBV6-6 and TRBJ2-1, with 8 bases aligning to TRBD2. The V gene end was trimmed by 4 bases and the J gene end by 12 bases; junction bases not matched to a gene: 5. The germline CDR1 and CDR2 sequences are MNHNY and SVGAGI (reference sequence). This CDR3 spans 12 amino acids. The CDR3, as DNA: TGTGCCAGCAGTTCGCGGGGGGATGGGCAGTTCTTC. Its translation: CASSSRGDGQFF.

V and J are TRBV29-1 and TRBJ1-1; D not resolved. Germline assignment: CDR1 SQVTM and CDR2 ANQGSEA. Between the trimmed V and J ends, which lost 6 bases and 1 base, there was a span of 9 bases. CDR3 length: 12 amino acids. The CDR3 coding sequence is TGCAGCGTCTGGGCCCAGAACACTGAAGCTTTCTTT. Translated, it gives CSVWAQNTEAFF. Looking up the rest from reference TRBV29-1 and TRBJ1-1 gives the full variable domain: SAVISQKPSRDICQRGTSLTIQCQVDSQVTMMFWYRQQPGQSLTLIATANQGSEATYESGFVIDKFPISRPNLTFSTLTVSNMSPEDSSIYLCSVWAQNTEAFFGQGTRLTVV.

The rearrangement uses TRBV28 and TRBJ1-1; a weak D match, TRBD1 (5 bases). CDR3 length: 15 amino acids. Germline V CDR1 and CDR2: MDHEN, SYDVKM. The V and J ends lost 2 bases and 0 bases respectively, with 10 bases between them. CDR3 sequence (DNA): TGTGCCAGCAGTTTAGGGACGTTGATGAACACTGAAGCTTTCTTT. Translated, it gives CASSLGTLMNTEAFF.

The chain links TRBV7-8 to TRBJ2-1; 9 bases fit TRBD1. Germline V CDR1 and CDR2: SGHVS, FQNEAQ. With V trimmed by 2 bases and J by 3 bases, 5 bases remained unmatched. This CDR3 contains 16 residues. As DNA, the CDR3 is TGTGCCAGCAGCTTAACTCAGGGACAGGGCTACAATGAGCAGTTCTTC. Its protein is CASSLTQGQGYNEQFF.

In the case of this clone: Other DNA sequences in the sample encode the same CDR3. The V and J genes are TRBV9 and TRBJ1-1; D is unresolved. The CDR3 length is 12 residues. From germline, CDR1 is SGDLS and CDR2 YYNGEE. V dropped 3 bases and J dropped 3 bases, with 6 bases sitting between them. This CDR3 is CASSAGYTEAFF. CDR3 DNA sequence: TGTGCCAGCAGCGCAGGATACACTGAAGCTTTCTTT.

This clone came up once. The chain recombines TRBV19 with TRBJ1-1, with D unresolved. In germline, CDR1 is LNHDA, CDR2 SQIVND (reference sequence). The length of the CDR3 is 14 residues. The ends were cut back, 1 base at V and 4 bases at J, with 10 bases in the middle. The CDR3 DNA reads as TGTGCCAGTAGTATAGTGACCACGGGCACTGAAGCTTTCTTT. Its protein product is CASSIVTTGTEAFF.

The V and J genes are TRBV6-1 and TRBJ2-2; D is unclear. Per germline, CDR1 MNHNS and CDR2 SASEGT. Deletions cut 5 bases from V and 7 bases from J, with 5 bases between. The CDR3 totals 11 residues. The CDR3 protein is CASSMYGELFF. The CDR3 DNA sequence: TGTGCCAGCAGTATGTACGGGGAGCTGTTTTTT.

The gene calls are TRBV5-8 and TRBJ2-2; D is ambiguous. V was trimmed by 3 bases and J by 2 bases, leaving 8 bases between them. Germline lookup yields CDR1 SGHTS and CDR2 YDEGEE. CDR3 length: 14 amino acids. The CDR3 coding sequence is TGTGCCAGCAGCTGGAACAGAAACACCGGGGAGCTGTTTTTT. Residues: CASSWNRNTGELFF.

In DNA, the CDR3 is TGTGCCAGCAGCAAAGGGCAGGGAAGTTTCTCCTATAATTCACCCCTCCACTTT. The encoded protein is CASSKGQGSFSYNSPLHF. The J gene is TRBJ1-6, the V gene TRBV21-1; the table's TRBD1 call for D was not verified on the DNA. TRBV21-1 is noted as a pseudogene. This CDR3 comprises 18 residues.

The CDR3 sequence: CASSYGGRYEQYF. As DNA, the CDR3 is TGTGCCAGTAGTTACGGGGGGCGTTACGAGCAGTACTTC. The J gene is TRBJ2-7, the V gene TRBV19; weak D call: TRBD2 (7 bases). The ends were cut back, 5 bases at V and 4 bases at J, with 12 bases in the middle. The germline gives CDR1 LNHDA, CDR2 SQIVND (reference sequence). The CDR3 is 13 residues long.